One and the same sample provided the 25 T cell receptor beta chains below, sequenced in a study of T cell repertoires in cytomegalovirus infection. TCRdb re-derived calls from the reads in MiXCR, one entry per CDR3 protein. The table shows approximately 70,000 distinct CDR3 sequences, with approximately 22% occurring only once. These receptors lack a known antigen. Sequencing input: PBMCs, sequenced either directly or after in vitro stimulation (not recorded which). Receptor source: a human donor in good health (CMV status not recorded). Some clones in this sample may be carry-over from other donors' samples.

This clonotype occurred a few times. The V and J genes are TRBV6-2 or TRBV6-3 and TRBJ2-3; 11 positions match TRBD2. The germline V gene encodes CDR1 MNHEY and CDR2 SVGEGT. The CDR3 totals 16 residues. V trimming: 0 bases; J trimming: 1 base; junction bases outside the gene matches: 0. CDR3 nucleotide sequence: TGTGCCAGCAGTTACTCGACTAGCGGGGGCACAGATACGCAGTATTTT. Translation: CASSYSTSGGTDTQYF.

This clonotype has a handful of counts. This chain connects TRBV4-3 to TRBJ2-5; D tentatively reads TRBD1 or TRBD2 (6 bases each). Germline-derived CDR1 and CDR2 are LGHNA and YSLEER. The CDR3 has 15 amino acids. Between the trimmed V and J ends, which lost 1 base and 1 base, there was a span of 10 bases. CDR3 loop: CASSQGLGGQETQYF. CDR3 in DNA: TGCGCCAGCAGCCAAGGACTAGGGGGCCAAGAGACCCAGTACTTC.

The J gene is TRBJ1-3, the V gene TRBV11-2; TRBD1 agrees at 7 bases. This CDR3 contains 13 residues. Germline CDR1 SGHAT, CDR2 FQNNGV. V lost 4 bases and J lost 8; bases outside the gene matches: 5. The DNA of the CDR3 is TGTGCCAGCAGCTCTACAGGGGTATACACCATATATTTT. Protein sequence: CASSSTGVYTIYF.

This clonotype appeared once. The V gene is TRBV2, the J gene TRBJ2-1, with 7 bases lining up with TRBD2. Germline assignment: CDR1 SNHLY and CDR2 FYNNEI. The CDR3 loop spans 15 amino acids. J lost 9 bases, V lost 3 bases, and 11 bases had no gene match. The CDR3 sequence: CASSEGGRGRVEQFF. The CDR3 region has the DNA TGTGCCAGCAGTGAGGGCGGGAGAGGTAGGGTTGAGCAGTTCTTC.

The rearrangement links TRBV24-1 to TRBJ1-5, with D unresolved. Germline V CDR1 and CDR2: KGHDR, SFDVKD. V lost 2 bases and J lost 1, with 2 bases in between. This CDR3 comprises 13 residues. The CDR3 DNA is TGTGCCACCAGTGATTACAGCAATCAGCCCCAGCATTTT. This codes for CATSDYSNQPQHF.

This clonotype was picked up many times. The gene calls are TRBV20-1 and TRBJ2-7; a weak D match, TRBD2 (6 bases). Germline CDR1 reads DFQATT; CDR2 reads SNEGSKA (reference sequence). Trimming removed 3 bases at V and 0 bases at J, with 15 bases between. The CDR3 extends over 15 amino acids. CDR3 bases: TGCAGTGCTAGCCATCCAGCGGGTGCCTCCTACGAGCAGTACTTC. Its translation is CSASHPAGASYEQYF.

V usage is TRBV9 and J usage is TRBJ2-5; 11 bases map to TRBD2. The junction had 3 bases not matched to a gene; V was cut back by 0 bases and J by 5 bases. CDR3 size: 15 residues. Germline CDR1 reads SGDLS; CDR2 reads YYNGEE. The CDR3 spells CASSVASGRMETQYF. CDR3 DNA sequence: TGTGCCAGCAGCGTAGCTAGCGGGAGGATGGAGACCCAGTACTTC.

This clonotype was counted at least ten times. V and J are TRBV6-1 and TRBJ2-7; D gene uncertain. Germline CDR1 is MNHNS and CDR2 is SASEGT. The ends were cut back, 0 bases at V and 9 bases at J, with 15 bases in the middle. This CDR3 is 14 amino acids long. This CDR3 reads CASSEAPTLPGQYV. The CDR3 nucleotides are TGTGCCAGCAGTGAAGCACCCACTCTCCCCGGGCAGTACGTC.

The sample holds a few counts of this clonotype. The chain recombines TRBV28 with TRBJ2-3; 7 nucleotides line up with TRBD2. Germline-derived CDR1 and CDR2 are MDHEN and SYDVKM. The CDR3 length is 14 residues. After removal of 5 bases from V and 5 bases from J, the junction contained 7 bases not matched to a gene. This CDR3 is CASSGSGWEDTQYF. CDR3 coding DNA: TGTGCCAGCAGTGGTAGCGGGTGGGAAGATACGCAGTATTTT.

A remark on this clonotype: A much larger clone sits a single nucleotide away, making a read error possible. Here the CDR3 omits its conserved ending phenylalanine or tryptophan, so a read error is the likely source. The chain joins TRBV7-2 to TRBJ2-5; D gene ambiguous. This CDR3 spans 13 amino acids. V lost 2 bases and J 2 bases, leaving 6 bases between the germline ends. CDR1 and CDR2 from the germline V gene are SGHTA and FQGNSA. The CDR3 nucleotides read TGTGCCAGCAGCTTAATACCTCAAGAGACCCAGTACTTA. This sequence encodes CASSLIPQETQYL.

This clonotype was detected a few times. The chain couples TRBV7-2 to TRBJ1-5, with D uncertain. CDR3 size: 12 residues. Germline assignment: CDR1 SGHTA and CDR2 FQGNSA. V was cut by 4 bases and J by 5 bases, with 6 bases left in between. The CDR3 protein is CASSWSYQPQHF. For the CDR3, the DNA is TGTGCCAGCAGCTGGTCCTATCAGCCCCAGCATTTT.

Only a few counts were recorded for this clonotype. The chain is built from TRBV28 and TRBJ2-3; D ambiguous. Per the germline V gene, CDR1 is MDHEN and CDR2 is SYDVKM. V shed 5 bases and J shed 5 bases, with 11 bases lying between them. The CDR3 loop spans 13 amino acids. CDR3 region: CASSPLVGDTQYF. The CDR3 DNA reads as TGTGCCAGCAGTCCCTTGGTTGGAGATACGCAGTATTTT.

The chain links TRBV27 to TRBJ1-2, with 7 bases that match TRBD1. V lost 4 bases and J lost 8; bases outside the gene matches: 4. This CDR3 is built from 12 residues. CDR1 and CDR2 (germline): MNHEY, SMNVEV (reference sequence). The CDR3 loop is CASSYTGDGYTF. The CDR3 bases are TGTGCCAGCAGTTACACAGGGGACGGCTACACCTTC.

The V and J genes are TRBV10-2 and TRBJ2-7, with 10 bases that match TRBD2. The CDR3 has 13 residues. V lost 6 bases, J lost 5 bases, and 4 bases stayed unmatched. Germline V gene lookup returns CDR1 WSHSY and CDR2 SAAADI. DNA of the CDR3: TGCGCCAGCAGAACTAGCGGGACCGACGAGCAGTACTTC. Translated, it gives CASRTSGTDEQYF.

The CDR3: CASHPTGVYNEQFF. For the CDR3, the DNA is TGTGCCAGCCACCCGACAGGAGTCTACAATGAGCAGTTCTTC. The chain recombines TRBV19 with TRBJ2-1, with D maybe TRBD1 (6 bases). Germline values: CDR1 LNHDA, CDR2 SQIVND (reference sequence). With 9 bases removed from V and 3 bases from J, the gap between germline ends came to 15 bases. CDR3 length: 14 residues.

The V and J genes are TRBV6-1 and TRBJ2-7; D ambiguous. V was trimmed by 2 bases and J by 0 bases, leaving 11 bases between them. The germline V gene has CDR1 MNHNS and CDR2 SASEGT. The CDR3 loop spans 15 amino acids. DNA of the CDR3: TGTGCCAGCAGTGAACAACCGGACCCCTCCTACGAGCAGTACTTC. Amino acid sequence: CASSEQPDPSYEQYF.

This clonotype was seen many times. The chain links TRBV7-8 to TRBJ2-7, with D tentatively TRBD1 (6 bases). Germline V gene sequence: CDR1 SGHVS, CDR2 FQNEAQ. With 4 bases removed from V and 5 bases from J, the gap between germline ends came to 21 bases. This CDR3 is 16 amino acids long. CDR3 coding DNA: TGTGCCAGCAGCTCGGCTTTACAGGGTGTACACGACGAGCAGTACGTC. This codes for CASSSALQGVHDEQYV.

V and J are TRBV6-1 and TRBJ2-1; TRBD1 is a possible D gene (6 bases). The CDR3 is made up of 15 amino acids. The V gene lost 4 bases and the J gene lost 7 bases, with 17 bases spanning the gap. Germline CDR1 is MNHNS and CDR2 is SASEGT. The CDR3: CASSATGIGMNEQFF. The CDR3 region has the DNA TGTGCCAGCAGTGCGACAGGTATAGGAATGAATGAGCAGTTCTTC.

Only a few counts were recorded for this clonotype. An end of the junction does not agree with germline; a read error may underlie this. V and J are TRBV5-4 and TRBJ2-3; no clear D. CDR3 length equals 11 residues. Germline V CDR1 and CDR2: SGHNT, YYREEE (reference sequence). CDR3 bases: TGTGCCAGCAGCCACAACACAGATACGCATTTT. It yields the protein CASSHNTDTHF.

Turning to this clonotype: An end of the junction differs from the germline gene, which may be a read error. The chain joins TRBV12-3 or TRBV12-4 to TRBJ1-5, with D possibly matching TRBD1 (6 bases). This CDR3 comprises 15 residues. CDR3 sequence: CASSLDSPGVQPQRF. The CDR3, as DNA: TGTGCCAGCAGTTTGGACAGCCCAGGGGTTCAGCCCCAGCGTTTT.

This clonotype appeared a few times. The genes are TRBV19 and TRBJ2-1; D is perhaps TRBD1 (5 bases). Trimming removed 2 bases from V and 3 bases from J, with 8 bases in between. Germline V gene data show CDR1 as LNHDA and CDR2 as SQIVND (reference sequence). The CDR3 spans 14 residues. Here the CDR3 DNA reads TGTGCCAGTAGTATACAGGGTCACTACAATGAGCAGTTCTTC. As protein: CASSIQGHYNEQFF. The full variable domain, completed using reference TRBV19 and TRBJ2-1, is DGGITQSPKYLFRKEGQNVTLSCEQNLNHDAMYWYRQDPGQGLRLIYYSQIVNDFQKGDIAEGYSVSREKKESFPLTVTSAQKNPTAFYLCASSIQGHYNEQFFGPGTRLTVL.

This clonotype was seen a few times. This chain uses TRBV6-6 with TRBJ2-1; 9 bases align to TRBD2. Germline-derived CDR1 and CDR2 are MNHNY and SVGAGI (reference sequence). Trimming took 6 bases from V and 6 from J; bases not matched to a gene: 9. This CDR3 is built from 15 residues. CDR3 bases: TGTGCCAGCAGACTTAGCGGGAGCGGCGGCAATGAGCAGTTCTTC. This sequence encodes CASRLSGSGGNEQFF.

The table lists this clonotype with many counts. The chain recombines TRBV7-2 with TRBJ2-5, with 9 bases identical to TRBD1. Trimming removed 6 bases from V and 5 bases from J; junction bases left unmatched: 7. The CDR3 length is 14 residues. Germline-derived CDR1 and CDR2 are SGHTA and FQGNSA. The CDR3: CASSRQGGDETQYF. CDR3 DNA sequence: TGTGCCAGCAGTCGACAGGGGGGGGACGAGACCCAGTACTTC.

There are a few counts of this clonotype. The CDR3 DNA reads as TGTGCCACTCACGGGGCTAGCGGGGACAATGAGCAGTTCTTC. Protein product: CATHGASGDNEQFF. The rearrangement links TRBV28 to TRBJ2-1; 9 bases fit TRBD2. Germline CDR1 MDHEN, CDR2 SYDVKM. Unmatched junction bases numbered 9, after V lost 10 bases and J lost 5 bases. CDR3 length: 14 residues. The full variable domain, rest sourced from reference TRBV28 and TRBJ2-1, is DVKVTQSSRYLVKRTGEKVFLECVQDMDHENMFWYRQDPGLGLRLIYFSYDVKMKEKGDIPEGYSVSREKKERFSLILESASTNQTSMYLCATHGASGDNEQFFGPGTRLTVL.

The gene calls are TRBV30 and TRBJ2-2; 7 nucleotides match TRBD2. The CDR3 has 15 amino acids. Germline loops: CDR1 GTSNPN, CDR2 SVGIG (reference sequence). V lost 2 bases and J lost 8; bases outside the gene matches: 11. The DNA of the CDR3 is TGTGCCTGGAGTCGAGGGAGGGCCGCGGGGGGGGAGCTGTTTTTT. Residues: CAWSRGRAAGGELFF.